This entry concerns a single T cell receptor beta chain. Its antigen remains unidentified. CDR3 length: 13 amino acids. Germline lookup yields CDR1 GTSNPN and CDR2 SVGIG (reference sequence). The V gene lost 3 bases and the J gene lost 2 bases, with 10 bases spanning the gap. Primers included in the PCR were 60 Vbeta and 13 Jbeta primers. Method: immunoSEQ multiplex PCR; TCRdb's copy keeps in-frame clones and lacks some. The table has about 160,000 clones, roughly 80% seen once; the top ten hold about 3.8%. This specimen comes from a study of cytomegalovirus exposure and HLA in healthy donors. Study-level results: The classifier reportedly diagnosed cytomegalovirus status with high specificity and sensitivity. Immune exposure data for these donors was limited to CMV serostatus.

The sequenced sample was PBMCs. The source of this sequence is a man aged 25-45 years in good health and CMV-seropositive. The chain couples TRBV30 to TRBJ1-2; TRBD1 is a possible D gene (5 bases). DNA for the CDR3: TGTGCCTGGAGAAGTGCAGGGAACTATGGCTACACCTTC. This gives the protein CAWRSAGNYGYTF.